The 5 T cell receptor beta chains reported below all come from one sample, sequenced in a study of graft-versus-host responses after intestinal transplantation. The antigens for these receptors are not known. Produced via immunoSEQ multiplex PCR; TCRdb's table is partial and in-frame only. The repertoire holds tens of thousands of clones, with more than 85% as singletons. The input for sequencing was unstimulated CD8+ T cells sorted from spleen or lymph node cells, taken before intestinal transplant. These receptors came from a human donor who received an intestinal transplant.

This clone has just a few counts. J is TRBJ1-6 and V is TRBV4-3; TRBD1 agrees at 8 bases. The J segment lost 11 bases and the V segment lost 4 bases, leaving 7 bases of the junction unmatched. The CDR3 extends over 14 amino acids. CDR1 LGHNA and CDR2 YSLEER come from the germline V gene. Here the CDR3 reads CASSRRQGHTPLHF. For the CDR3, the DNA is TGCGCCAGCAGCCGGCGACAGGGGCATACACCCCTCCACTTT.

The V and J genes are TRBV4-1 and TRBJ1-2, with TRBD1 as a possible D gene (5 bases). V was cut by 4 bases and J by 1 base, with 22 bases left in between. The CDR3 is 18 amino acids. Germline V CDR1 and CDR2: MGHRA, YSYEKL. CDR3 nucleotides: TGCGCCAGCAGCCCCCATCCGACCGGCAGGGACTATAACTATGGCTACACCTTC. Amino acid sequence: CASSPHPTGRDYNYGYTF.

The chain carries TRBV25-1 and TRBJ1-4, with D possibly TRBD1 on 6 matching bases. The V gene lost 1 base and the J gene lost 13 bases, with 25 bases spanning the gap. Germline-derived CDR1 and CDR2 are MGHDK and SYGVNS. The CDR3 covers 17 residues. In nucleotides, the CDR3 is TGTGCCAGCAGTGAATTTATTGTCCGGGACACCCCTTGGATACTGTTTTTT. Protein product: CASSEFIVRDTPWILFF.

This clone was counted a few times. The chain is built from TRBV6-1 and TRBJ2-7; D possibly corresponds to TRBD2 (6 bases). The CDR3 spans 16 residues. Between the trimmed V and J ends, which lost 3 bases and 2 bases, there was a span of 17 bases. Germline-derived CDR1 and CDR2 are MNHNS and SASEGT. The CDR3 DNA is TGTGCCAGCAGTGATCTATGGGGGAGGTTAGCCTACGAGCAGTACTTC. Translated: CASSDLWGRLAYEQYF.

Here the CDR3 reads CASSQDLRGGNTGELFF. CDR3 sequence (DNA): TGCGCCAGCAGCCAAGATCTAAGGGGAGGGAACACCGGGGAGCTGTTTTTT. V and J are TRBV4-3 and TRBJ2-2, with D possibly being TRBD2 (6 bases). Per germline, CDR1 LGHNA and CDR2 YSLEER. There are 17 residues in the CDR3. The V gene lost 0 bases and the J gene lost 1 base, with 12 bases spanning the gap.